This T cell receptor beta chain was obtained from a study of response to subunit inactivated influenza vaccine. The CDR3 has 15 residues. The germline V and J ends were trimmed by 0 bases and 4 bases, with 12 bases remaining between them. Germline V lookup: CDR1 MNHEY, CDR2 SVGAGI. Comment on this clonotype: The antigen remains undetermined.

Findings of the study overall: The authors put forward the suggestion that each seasonal influenza vaccination may bring in only a limited number of new T cells.

TCRdb reprocessed the RT-PCR reads via MiXCR and lists one record per CDR3 protein. Here the sample spans about 700,000 distinct CDR3 sequences, around 14% being singletons. This sample comprised PBMCs from blood, obtained 14 days before vaccination. The source is a man aged 45-60 years who received an inactivated influenza vaccine. The V gene is TRBV6-5, the J gene TRBJ1-2; the D is unclear. Written as DNA, the CDR3 is TGTGCCAGCAGTTACTCGGTCGTGGGGTCCTATGGCTACACCTTC. It specifies CASSYSVVGSYGYTF.